The 30 T cell receptor beta chains below come from one sample, sequenced in a study of cytomegalovirus exposure and HLA in healthy donors. Sequenced by immunoSEQ multiplex PCR; TCRdb stores in-frame clones only, minus some. The sample has about 150,000 clones; around 80% are singletons. What was sequenced was PBMCs. The receptors were gathered from a man in his thirties or forties in good health and CMV-seropositive.

The genes are TRBV25-1 and TRBJ1-2, with unresolved D. The CDR3 runs 17 residues. V was pared by 1 base and J by 8 bases, with 23 bases between. Germline values: CDR1 MGHDK, CDR2 SYGVNS. This chain's CDR3 is CASSEFFMQADREGYTF. In DNA, the CDR3 is TGTGCCAGCAGTGAATTTTTTATGCAGGCGGATAGGGAGGGCTACACCTTC.

The chain uses TRBV18 and TRBJ1-6; TRBD1 aligns across 8 bases. The CDR3 runs 18 residues. Germline V CDR1 and CDR2: KGHSH, LQKENI. Losses at the gene ends were 3 bases for V and 2 bases for J; bases not matched to a gene: 9. Here the CDR3 reads CASSPQTGVGTYNSPLHF. CDR3 bases: TGTGCCAGCTCACCTCAGACAGGGGTAGGCACCTATAATTCACCCCTCCACTTT. Variable domain in full (rest from reference TRBV18 and TRBJ1-6): NAGVMQNPRHLVRRRGQEARLRCSPMKGHSHVYWYRQLPEEGLKFMVYLQKENIIDESGMPKERFSAEFPKEGPSILRIQQVVRGDSAAYFCASSPQTGVGTYNSPLHFGNGTRLTVT.

This chain links TRBV5-8 with TRBJ1-5; unclear D gene. Between the trimmed V and J ends, which lost 1 base and 3 bases, there was a span of 11 bases. The germline gives CDR1 SGHTS, CDR2 YDEGEE. This CDR3 comprises 15 residues. Here the CDR3 reads CASSLLPQLNQPQHF. For the CDR3, the DNA is TGTGCCAGCAGCTTGCTCCCACAGCTCAATCAGCCCCAGCATTTT.

CDR3 in DNA: TGTGCCAGCAGCCGGGACAGGGGGGATGAAAAACTGTTTTTT. As protein: CASSRDRGDEKLFF. The chain couples TRBV7-9 to TRBJ1-4; the match to TRBD1 covers 11 bases. Germline V gives CDR1 SEHNR, CDR2 FQNEAQ (reference sequence). J gave up 6 bases and V 5 bases, and 2 bases lay outside the gene matches. CDR3 size: 14 residues.

This clone has a single count. The V call is TRBV12-5, the J call TRBJ2-3; perhaps TRBD1 as D (5 bases). The CDR3 is 12 amino acids. Deletions cut 5 bases from V and 3 bases from J, with 6 bases between. Looked up from germline, CDR1 is LGHNT and CDR2 is FRNRAP. CDR3 protein: CASGPGTDTQYF. Written as DNA, the CDR3 is TGTGCTAGTGGTCCAGGGACAGATACGCAGTATTTT.

The rearrangement joins TRBV25-1 to TRBJ1-5; D remains unclear. Germline loops: CDR1 MGHDK, CDR2 SYGVNS. The CDR3 has 13 amino acids. The ends were cut back, 2 bases at V and 5 bases at J, with 7 bases in the middle. For the CDR3, the DNA is TGTGCCAGCAGTGAAAATCGCGATCAGCCCCAGCATTTT. Protein product: CASSENRDQPQHF. Together with reference TRBV25-1 and TRBJ1-5, the CDR3 gives the full variable domain: EADIYQTPRYLVIGTGKKITLECSQTMGHDKMYWYQQDPGMELHLIHYSYGVNSTEKGDLSSESTVSRIRTEHFPLTLESARPSHTSQYLCASSENRDQPQHFGDGTRLSIL.

The chain joins TRBV5-1 to TRBJ1-6; 7 bases match TRBD1. The germline V gene has CDR1 SGHRS and CDR2 YFSETQ. This CDR3 spans 13 amino acids. Trimming took 0 bases from V and 15 from J; bases not matched to a gene: 6. The CDR3 nucleotides read TGCGCCAGCAGCTTGGACCCAACAGGGGACCTCCACTTT. It translates to CASSLDPTGDLHF.

This chain links TRBV9 with TRBJ1-1; no reliable D call. Looked up from germline, CDR1 is SGDLS and CDR2 is YYNGEE. This CDR3 contains 11 residues. Trimming shortened V by 7 bases and J by 9 bases, and 13 bases separated the two germline ends. This chain's CDR3 is CASLRGEQAFF. Written as DNA, the CDR3 is TGTGCCAGCCTCCGGGGTGAACAAGCTTTCTTT.

The sample holds a few counts of this clone. J is TRBJ2-3 and V is TRBV30, with TRBD1 matching 7 bases. This CDR3 is 11 amino acids long. The V and J ends lost 4 bases and 6 bases, in that order; junction bases with no gene match: 1. Looked up from germline, CDR1 is GTSNPN and CDR2 is SVGIG (reference sequence). CDR3 nucleotide sequence: TGTGCCTGGAAGGGGGCCGATACGCAGTATTTT. This encodes CAWKGADTQYF.

This chain connects TRBV7-2 to TRBJ1-1, with a weak D call TRBD1 (5 bases). From germline, CDR1 is SGHTA and CDR2 FQGNSA. The germline V and J ends were trimmed by 2 bases and 1 base, with 11 bases remaining between them. CDR3 length: 15 amino acids. The CDR3 region is CASSLREGANTEAFF. The CDR3 coding sequence is TGTGCCAGCAGCTTAAGGGAAGGGGCGAACACTGAAGCTTTCTTT.

This chain uses TRBV29-1 with TRBJ2-3, with 10 bases aligning to TRBD1. V shed 6 bases and J 6 bases; nucleotides not matched to a gene: 3. This CDR3 comprises 12 residues. Germline CDR1 reads SQVTM; CDR2 reads ANQGSEA. The CDR3, as DNA: TGCAGCGTGACAGGGGGCTCGGATACGCAGTATTTT. It is translated as CSVTGGSDTQYF.

The rearrangement links TRBV7-6 to TRBJ2-2; 11 bases are shared with TRBD2. There are 17 residues in the CDR3. CDR1 and CDR2 from the germline V gene are SGHVS and FNYEAQ. With 6 bases clipped from V and 0 bases from J, the junction kept 6 bases outside the gene matches. CDR3: CASSWPSGGSNTGELFF. The CDR3 DNA reads TGTGCCAGCAGTTGGCCTAGCGGGGGGTCGAACACCGGGGAGCTGTTTTTT.

This chain connects TRBV2 to TRBJ1-5; 12 bases fit TRBD1. This CDR3 is built from 13 residues. The V gene end was trimmed by 6 bases and the J gene end by 7 bases; junction bases not matched to a gene: 1. Germline CDR1 reads SNHLY; CDR2 reads FYNNEI. The DNA of the CDR3 is TGTGCCAGCAGGGGACAGGGGGCCCAGCCCCAGCATTTT. The encoded protein is CASRGQGAQPQHF.

The chain has TRBV6-1 and TRBJ2-1; 7 nucleotides match TRBD1. This CDR3 has 15 residues. The germline gives CDR1 MNHNS, CDR2 SASEGT. J was trimmed by 4 bases and V by 7 bases; bases with no gene match: 10. The CDR3 is CASTITGAEYNEQFF. The DNA for the CDR3 is TGTGCCAGCACCATAACAGGGGCAGAATACAATGAGCAGTTCTTC.

Here the CDR3 reads CASNAEGQEETQYF. CDR3 DNA sequence: TGTGCCAGCAACGCGGAGGGACAGGAAGAGACCCAGTACTTC. The chain recombines TRBV5-6 with TRBJ2-5; 8 bases map to TRBD1. The CDR3 covers 14 residues. CDR1 and CDR2 (germline): SGHDT, YYEEEE. The trim removed 6 bases at V and 3 bases at J, leaving 7 bases unmatched.

The genes are TRBV6-6 and TRBJ1-5; no definite D call. In germline, CDR1 is MNHNY, CDR2 SVGAGI (reference sequence). This CDR3 is built from 15 residues. V was cut by 6 bases and J by 0 bases, with 12 bases left in between. The DNA for the CDR3 is TGTGCCAGCAGCCCCGGACTCGTTAGCAATCAGCCCCAGCATTTT. Translation gives CASSPGLVSNQPQHF.

This clone was picked up a small number of times. This sequence joins TRBV9 and TRBJ2-7; D perhaps matches TRBD2 (7 bases). Trimming pared 2 bases from V and 5 bases from J, leaving 20 bases between. Germline lookup yields CDR1 SGDLS and CDR2 YYNGEE. The CDR3 runs to 16 residues. The CDR3 nucleotides are TGTGCCAGCAGCGTCAGTCCGAGCGGGACAATCAACGAGCAGTACTTC. This encodes CASSVSPSGTINEQYF.

The V gene is TRBV7-9, the J gene TRBJ2-3; 14 positions match TRBD2. Germline loops: CDR1 SEHNR, CDR2 FQNEAQ (reference sequence). The CDR3 sequence is 17 residues long. Trimming removed 5 bases from V and 5 bases from J; junction bases left unmatched: 9. The CDR3 loop reads CASSRPNGLAGGDTQYF. CDR3 nucleotides: TGTGCCAGCAGCCGACCGAATGGACTAGCGGGAGGAGATACGCAGTATTTT.

The rearrangement links TRBV5-4 to TRBJ2-1; 9 bases match TRBD2. With 0 bases clipped from V and 0 bases from J, the junction kept 4 bases outside the gene matches. Per germline, CDR1 SGHNT and CDR2 YYREEE (reference sequence). The CDR3 length is 17 residues. The CDR3 loop reads CASSLGMRGGSYNEQFF. The DNA for the CDR3 is TGTGCCAGCAGCTTGGGGATGCGGGGGGGCTCCTACAATGAGCAGTTCTTC.

This clone was seen only once. The chain couples TRBV14 to TRBJ2-7, with 7 bases that match TRBD1. Germline assignment: CDR1 SGHDN and CDR2 FVKESK. This CDR3 is 14 amino acids long. The V segment lost 2 bases and the J segment 2 bases; nucleotides outside the gene matches: 3. CDR3 sequence reads: CASSQPGQPYEQYF. The CDR3 DNA reads as TGTGCCAGCAGCCAACCGGGACAGCCCTACGAGCAGTACTTC.

The chain has TRBV29-1 and TRBJ2-1, with 11 bases fitting TRBD1. V trimming: 5 bases; J trimming: 8 bases; junction bases outside the gene matches: 5. The CDR3 runs to 13 residues. CDR1 and CDR2 from the germline V gene are SQVTM and ANQGSEA. DNA of the CDR3: TGCAGCGTTTCACGGGACAGGGGGGATGAGCAGTTCTTC. Its protein product is CSVSRDRGDEQFF.

The CDR3 region is CASSERVDEQFF. DNA of the CDR3: TGTGCCAGCAGCGAGAGGGTGGATGAGCAGTTCTTC. The V and J genes are TRBV9 and TRBJ2-1; possibly TRBD2 for D (5 bases). This CDR3 comprises 12 residues. From germline, CDR1 is SGDLS and CDR2 YYNGEE. The V end was cut by 3 bases, the J end by 8 bases, with 9 bases between.

This clone was seen a single time. DNA for the CDR3: TGTGCCGGTCGGACAGGGGGCGCCTCTGGGGCCAACGTCCTGACTTTC. Protein product: CAGRTGGASGANVLTF. The chain links TRBV7-9 to TRBJ2-6, with 11 bases lining up with TRBD1. This CDR3 is 16 amino acids long. J lost 0 bases, V lost 11 bases, and 6 bases had no gene match. Germline V gene lookup returns CDR1 SEHNR and CDR2 FQNEAQ (reference sequence).

This chain links TRBV7-2 with TRBJ2-1; perhaps TRBD2 as D (6 bases). Germline CDR1 SGHTA, CDR2 FQGNSA. The CDR3 is made up of 14 amino acids. V shed 4 bases and J shed 6 bases, with 13 bases lying between them. CDR3 in amino acids: CASSSGTASNEQFF. The CDR3 coding sequence is TGTGCCAGCAGCTCCGGGACTGCCTCCAATGAGCAGTTCTTC.

This chain connects TRBV6-6 to TRBJ1-2, with TRBD1 identical over 9 bases. CDR3 length equals 14 residues. V lost 2 bases, J lost 6 bases, and 4 bases stayed unmatched. Germline assignment: CDR1 MNHNY and CDR2 SVGAGI (reference sequence). The chain's CDR3 is CASSYTGTGNGYTF. DNA for the CDR3: TGTGCCAGCAGTTACACCGGGACAGGGAATGGCTACACCTTC.

The chain joins TRBV29-1 to TRBJ1-2; 8 positions match TRBD1. Germline values: CDR1 SQVTM, CDR2 ANQGSEA. The junction had 5 bases not matched to a gene; V was cut back by 0 bases and J by 2 bases. This CDR3 has 15 residues. The CDR3 bases are TGCAGCGTTGAAGATTCGGCAGGGGGCAACTATGGCTACACCTTC. As protein: CSVEDSAGGNYGYTF.

The J gene is TRBJ1-1, the V gene TRBV5-1, with 12 bases lining up with TRBD1. V dropped 6 bases and J dropped 11; count of bases not matched to a gene: 11. The CDR3 runs 14 residues. Germline CDR1 reads SGHRS; CDR2 reads YFSETQ. The DNA for the CDR3 is TGCGCCAGCACTGGGACAGGGGGCGAGAGGAGGGCTTTCTTT. As protein: CASTGTGGERRAFF.

The gene calls are TRBV7-3 and TRBJ2-1; 7 positions match TRBD2. The length of the CDR3 is 14 residues. Germline V gene sequence: CDR1 SGHTA, CDR2 FQGTGA. J gave up 5 bases and V 5 bases, and 6 bases lay outside the gene matches. As DNA, the CDR3 is TGTGCCAGCAGCCTACCGGGACTAAACAATGAGCAGTTCTTC. This encodes CASSLPGLNNEQFF.

The gene calls are TRBV7-6 and TRBJ1-2; TRBD1 matches at 10 bases. CDR3 size: 16 residues. Germline trimming cut 1 base from V and 4 bases from J; bases unmatched to any gene: 6. Germline lookup yields CDR1 SGHVS and CDR2 FNYEAQ. As DNA, the CDR3 is TGTGCCAGCAGCTTAGGGGGGGACAGGGGATTCTATGGCTACACCTTC. Translated: CASSLGGDRGFYGYTF.

The gene calls are TRBV5-6 and TRBJ2-7; no definite D call. Per the germline V gene, CDR1 is SGHDT and CDR2 is YYEEEE. V dropped 4 bases and J dropped 0 bases, with 5 bases sitting between them. This CDR3 comprises 12 residues. For the CDR3, the DNA is TGTGCCAGCAGCCTGAGCTCCTACGAGCAGTACTTC. Its translation: CASSLSSYEQYF.